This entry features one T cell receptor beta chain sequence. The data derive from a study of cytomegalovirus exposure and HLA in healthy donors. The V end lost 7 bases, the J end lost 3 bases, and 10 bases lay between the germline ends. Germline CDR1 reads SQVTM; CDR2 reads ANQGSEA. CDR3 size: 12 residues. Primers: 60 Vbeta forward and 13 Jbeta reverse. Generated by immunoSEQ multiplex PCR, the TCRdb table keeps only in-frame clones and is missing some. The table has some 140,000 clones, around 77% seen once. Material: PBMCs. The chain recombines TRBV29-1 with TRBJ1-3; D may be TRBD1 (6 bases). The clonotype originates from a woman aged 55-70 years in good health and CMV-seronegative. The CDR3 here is CSAGQFGNTIYF. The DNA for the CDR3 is TGCAGCGCCGGACAGTTTGGAAACACCATATATTTT.